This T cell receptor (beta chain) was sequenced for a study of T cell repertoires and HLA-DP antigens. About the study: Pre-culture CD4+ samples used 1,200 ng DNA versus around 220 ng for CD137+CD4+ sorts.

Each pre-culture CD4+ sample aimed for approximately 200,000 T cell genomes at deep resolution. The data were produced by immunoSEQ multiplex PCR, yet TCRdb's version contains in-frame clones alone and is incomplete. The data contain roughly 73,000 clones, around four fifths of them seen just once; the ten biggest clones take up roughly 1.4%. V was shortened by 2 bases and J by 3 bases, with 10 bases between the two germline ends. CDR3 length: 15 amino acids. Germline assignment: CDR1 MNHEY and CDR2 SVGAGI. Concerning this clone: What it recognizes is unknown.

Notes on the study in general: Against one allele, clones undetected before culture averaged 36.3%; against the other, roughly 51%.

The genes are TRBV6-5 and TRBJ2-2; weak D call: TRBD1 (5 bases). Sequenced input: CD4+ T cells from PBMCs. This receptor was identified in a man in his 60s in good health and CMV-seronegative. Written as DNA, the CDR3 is TGTGCCAGCAGTTACCGCGGACACGACACCGGGGAGCTGTTTTTT. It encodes CASSYRGHDTGELFF.